This TCR beta chain originates from a study of T-cell reconstitution after alpha-beta-depleted transplantation in children. As concerns this clonotype: Antigen specificity is unknown.

Preparing the TCRbeta library involved the use of unique molecular identifiers. TCRdb called the PCR reads again in MiXCR, with one record for every CDR3 protein. Among 600,000 to 700,000 distinct CDR3 sequences listed, approximately 14% were seen once. Study-wide points: By one year post-transplant, T-cell counts and diversity largely arose from T cells that were newly produced. Reportedly, roughly two months post-transplant, alpha-beta T cells arose from several hundred expanded graft clones.

This CDR3 region has 16 residues. V was cut by 6 bases and J by 4 bases, with 22 bases left in between. The germline CDR1 and CDR2 sequences are DFQATT and SNEGSKA (reference sequence). V gene TRBV20-1 combines with J gene TRBJ2-1; D gene unclear. The TCR was taken from a girl aged 2 to 9 with congenital amegakaryocytic thrombocytopenia, due to receive a stem cell transplant. The material sequenced was PBMCs, taken before TCRalphabeta/CD19-depleted stem cell transplant. CDR3 sequence: CSAPWSKRRPYNEQFF. Written as DNA, the CDR3 is TGCAGTGCCCCATGGTCGAAAAGAAGACCTTACAATGAGCAGTTCTTC.